The 17 T cell receptor beta chains reported below all come from one sample, sequenced in a study of T cells in women clearing cervical HPV infection. Sequencing used immunoSEQ multiplex PCR; TCRdb keeps in-frame clones, though not all of them. The table for this sample gives under 50,000 clones. The material sequenced was blood buffy coat. All receptors derive from a woman aged 18 to 75 with a cervical HPV16 infection that either progressed to CIN3+ or cleared (not recorded which).

Turning to this clone: The CDR3 end lies 3 residues beyond the end of the read and is filled in from the germline J gene. This chain joins TRBV19 and TRBJ2-2, with 9 bases that match TRBD1. The CDR3 contains 16 residues. CDR1 and CDR2 (germline): LNHDA, SQIVND (reference sequence). J lost 5 bases, V lost 7 bases, and 11 bases had no gene match. Incomplete CDR3 DNA: TGTGCCAGTACCGAACCGGGACAGGGAAGGACCGGGGAG. It translates to CASTEPGQGRTGE. The CDR3 in full is CASTEPGQGRTGELFF.

Comment on this clone: The sequence runs out 3 residues before the end of the CDR3; the remainder is reconstructed from the germline J gene. The chain combines TRBV12-3 or TRBV12-4 with TRBJ2-5, with 12 bases fitting TRBD2. The CDR3 sequence is 13 residues long. Trimming at V came to 10 bases and at J to 5 bases, leaving 5 bases not matched to a gene. The CDR3 sequence: CATRTSGVETQYF. The sequenced CDR3 bases are TGTGCCACCAGGACTAGCGGGGTGGAGACC.

A word on this clone: The read gets to within 3 residues of the CDR3 end, and the germline J gene fills in the rest. The chain uses TRBV19 and TRBJ1-1; D is ambiguous. The germline V gene encodes CDR1 LNHDA and CDR2 SQIVND (reference sequence). Deletions cut 7 bases from V and 1 base from J, with 16 bases between. This CDR3 has 15 residues. The sequenced part of the CDR3 DNA is TGTGCCAGTATGCGGGGAGGGCGTGAGAACACTGAA. It translates to CASMRGGRENTE. The CDR3 in its entirety is CASMRGGRENTEAFF.

Remarks on this clone: Read data end 3 residues before the CDR3 end; the end is taken from the germline J gene. The rearrangement uses TRBV7-2 and TRBJ2-7; D unresolved. Germline loops: CDR1 SGHTA, CDR2 FQGNSA. The CDR3 extends over 15 amino acids. The V end was cut by 2 bases, the J end by 2 bases, with 13 bases between. CDR3 loop: CASSLSFGLAYEQYF. Partial CDR3 DNA: TGTGCCAGCAGCTTAAGTTTCGGTCTTGCCTACGAG. Combining the CDR3 with reference TRBV7-2 and TRBJ2-7 gives the whole variable domain GAGVSQSPSNKVTEKGKDVELRCDPISGHTALYWYRQSLGQGLEFLIYFQGNSAPDKSGLPSDRFSAERTGGSVSTLTIQRTQQEDSAVYLCASSLSFGLAYEQYFGPGTRLTVT.

Remarks on this clone: One end of the junction varies from germline; a read error may be responsible. The read ends 3 residues early relative to the CDR3; the germline J gene fills the gap. The sample contains more than one DNA sequence encoding this CDR3. The chain carries TRBV7-6 and TRBJ1-3; the match to TRBD1 covers 7 bases. The CDR3 length is 14 residues. The germline V gene encodes CDR1 SGHVS and CDR2 FNYEAQ. CDR3 DNA, as far as it was read: TGTGCCAGCACCGAAGACAGGGCTGGAAACACT. Residues: CASTEDRAGNT. The full CDR3 protein is CASTEDRAGNTIYF.

For this clone: The CDR3 goes on 3 residues after the read ends, and that part is filled in from the germline J gene. V usage is TRBV10-2 and J usage is TRBJ2-5, with D possibly being TRBD2 (6 bases). The CDR3 has 12 amino acids. The V and J ends lost 4 bases and 3 bases respectively, with 6 bases between them. In germline, CDR1 is WSHSY, CDR2 SAAADI. The CDR3 spells CASSAGEETQYF. The sequenced CDR3 bases are TGCGCCAGCAGTGCGGGGGAAGAGACC.

On this clone itself: The read terminates 3 residues ahead of where the CDR3 ends, so the germline J gene completes it. This rearrangement joins TRBV6-2 or TRBV6-3 to TRBJ2-1; 8 nucleotides agree with TRBD2. Germline lookup yields CDR1 MNHEY and CDR2 SVGEGT. The CDR3 has 17 amino acids. With 0 bases clipped from V and 4 bases from J, the junction kept 8 bases outside the gene matches. CDR3 residues: CASSYSPAGGLYNEQFF. Incomplete CDR3 DNA: TGTGCCAGCAGTTACTCGCCCGCGGGGGGCCTTTACAATGAG.

Concerning this clone: The CDR3 end is not reached by the read, which stops 3 residues before it; the germline J gene fills it in. J is TRBJ2-5 and V is TRBV6-2 or TRBV6-3; 8 nucleotides align to TRBD2. Per germline, CDR1 MNHEY and CDR2 SVGEGT. The length of the CDR3 is 14 residues. Trimming removed 6 bases from V and 1 base from J; junction bases left unmatched: 4. The chain's CDR3 is CASRRAGGQETQYF. The DNA read from the CDR3 is TGTGCCAGCAGACGTGCGGGGGGCCAAGAGACC.

Note on this clone: At one of its ends the junction is not consistent with the germline gene, which may arise from a read error. The sequence runs out 3 residues before the end of the CDR3; the remainder is reconstructed from the germline J gene. This chain uses TRBV30 with TRBJ2-2, with TRBD2 matching over 10 bases. The CDR3 consists of 19 residues. Germline CDR1 and CDR2: GTSNPN and SVGIG (reference sequence). The DNA read from the CDR3 is TGTGCCAGGAGTTTGGGGGAATACGAGCGGGAGGGAAACACCGGGGAG. Translation: CARSLGEYEREGNTGE. The full-length CDR3 reads as CARSLGEYEREGNTGELFF.

CDR3 sequence reads: CASSLSGGIYTF. The CDR3 DNA, read in part, is TGTGCCAGCAGCTTGTCGGGGGGGATT. V gene TRBV5-6 combines with J gene TRBJ1-2; D is perhaps TRBD1 (5 bases). The read ends 3 residues early relative to the CDR3; the germline J gene fills the gap. The CDR3 has 12 residues. CDR1 is SGHDT, CDR2 YYEEEE, per germline.

Incomplete CDR3 DNA: TGCGCCAGCAGTGGGGGACAGGGGGGAATCAATGAG. The encoded protein is CASSGGQGGINE. The full CDR3 protein reads CASSGGQGGINEQFF. The gene calls are TRBV10-2 and TRBJ2-1; 11 bases line up with TRBD1. The read halts 3 residues ahead of the CDR3 end, with the missing end drawn from the germline J gene. With 4 bases clipped from V and 6 bases from J, the junction kept 5 bases outside the gene matches. The CDR3 loop spans 15 amino acids. The germline gives CDR1 WSHSY, CDR2 SAAADI.

On this clone: The DNA ends 3 residues before the CDR3 does, and the rest of the CDR3 is filled in from the germline J gene. The gene calls are TRBV6-7 and TRBJ2-1; 14 bases fit TRBD2. TRBV6-7 is an ORF, with its function uncertain. The CDR3 totals 19 residues. V was pared by 0 bases and J by 3 bases, with 7 bases of the junction left unmatched. The sequenced CDR3 bases are TGTGCCAGCAGTTACTCGCGGACTAGCGGGAGGCTTTGCTACAATGAG. Amino acid sequence: CASSYSRTSGRLCYNE. The entire CDR3 reads CASSYSRTSGRLCYNEQFF.

This clone registers large by frequency. The CDR3 end lies 3 residues beyond the end of the read and is filled in from the germline J gene. Other DNA variants within this sample encode the same CDR3. The rearrangement links TRBV5-1 to TRBJ1-1; maybe TRBD1 (5 bases). Trimming removed 0 bases from V and 3 bases from J, with 9 bases in between. CDR3 size: 14 residues. The V gene's germline CDR1 is SGHRS and CDR2 YFSETQ. The covered CDR3 bases are TGCGCCAGCAGCTTGGCCGGGGGGTACACTGAA. Its translation: CASSLAGGYTE. In full, the CDR3 reads CASSLAGGYTEAFF. Complete variable domain (other parts from reference TRBV5-1 and TRBJ1-1): KAGVTQTPRYLIKTRGQQVTLSCSPISGHRSVSWYQQTPGQGLQFLFEYFSETQRNKGNFPGRFSGRQFSNSRSEMNVSTLELGDSALYLCASSLAGGYTEAFFGQGTRLTVV.

On this clone: The read terminates 3 residues ahead of where the CDR3 ends, so the germline J gene completes it. This chain connects TRBV7-3 to TRBJ2-3; perhaps TRBD1 as D (6 bases). Germline CDR1 and CDR2: SGHTA and FQGTGA. V was shortened by 3 bases and J by 4 bases, with 14 bases between the two germline ends. The CDR3 loop spans 15 amino acids. The sequenced part of the CDR3 DNA is TGTGCCAGCAGCTTTTGGCAGGGGAATGCAGATACG. As protein: CASSFWQGNADT. The whole CDR3 region reads CASSFWQGNADTQYF.

As to this clone: The observed sequence ends 3 residues before the CDR3 terminus, with the missing tail filled in from the germline J gene. The V gene is TRBV5-1, the J gene TRBJ2-2, with 11 bases aligning to TRBD2. This CDR3 has 17 residues. Germline V gene sequence: CDR1 SGHRS, CDR2 YFSETQ. V was clipped by 0 bases and J by 6 bases; unmatched bases: 7. The CDR3 DNA, read in part, is TGCGCCAGCAGCTTGGTCGGGGGGACTAGCGGCGCCGGGGAG. Translated, it gives CASSLVGGTSGAGE. The full CDR3 protein is CASSLVGGTSGAGELFF.

In regard to this clone: The CDR3 goes on 3 residues after the read ends, and that part is filled in from the germline J gene. The V call is TRBV12-3 or TRBV12-4, the J call TRBJ2-5; TRBD1 might be the D (6 bases). The germline V and J ends were trimmed by 6 bases and 1 base, with 12 bases remaining between them. There are 14 residues in the CDR3. The part of the CDR3 DNA that was read is TGTGCCAGCAGAAATGGACAGATCCAAGAGACC. It yields the protein CASRNGQIQET. The full CDR3 protein is CASRNGQIQETQYF.

As to this clone: The CDR3 extends 3 residues past the end of the read, so its final part is completed from the germline J gene. J is TRBJ2-7 and V is TRBV30; possibly TRBD1 or TRBD2 for D (6 bases each). V was trimmed by 7 bases and J by 6 bases, leaving 13 bases between them. Per the germline V gene, CDR1 is GTSNPN and CDR2 is SVGIG (reference sequence). The CDR3 is made up of 11 amino acids. The CDR3 DNA, read in part, is TGTGCCTATGGCAGGGGAGGCGAG. It specifies CAYGRGGE. The whole CDR3 region reads CAYGRGGEQYF.